This TCR beta chain was sequenced during a study of chronic HIV infection and antiretroviral therapy. Each CDR3 protein is one row after TCRdb ran MiXCR on the 5' RACE reads. The sample includes roughly 50,000 distinct CDR3 sequences, about 18% of them seen just once. This receptor was identified in an adult who had HIV and had not received antiretroviral therapy, or was an uninfected healthy control (not recorded which). Input material: peripheral blood.

The DNA of the CDR3 is TGTGCCAGCAGTTTACCGGACGTCTCCTACGAGCAGTACTTC. Translating gives CASSLPDVSYEQYF. This rearrangement joins TRBV28 to TRBJ2-7; D ambiguous. The CDR3 loop spans 14 amino acids. Per germline, CDR1 MDHEN and CDR2 SYDVKM. V was pared by 2 bases and J by 0 bases, with 8 bases between.